A single sample is the source of the 30 T cell receptor beta chains below, sequenced in a study of blood T cell repertoires in COVID-19. Assay used: immunoSEQ multiplex PCR; TCRdb lists only in-frame clones, some missing. The profile covers approximately 300,000 clones, with nearly 90% appearing a single time and roughly 10% taken by the ten largest. The sequenced sample was PBMCs or T cells enriched from blood (not recorded which). The receptors come from a woman under 40 who had recovered from COVID-19.

V gene TRBV27 combines with J gene TRBJ2-7; D perhaps matches TRBD1 (6 bases). CDR1 and CDR2 from the germline V gene are MNHEY and SMNVEV (reference sequence). The CDR3 is made up of 14 amino acids. Deletions cut 6 bases from V and 2 bases from J, with 14 bases between. The CDR3, as DNA: TGTGCCAGCAGCTGGGCAGGGGATACCTACGAGCAGTACTTC. It codes for CASSWAGDTYEQYF.

The chain employs TRBV19 and TRBJ1-2; tentatively, D is TRBD1 (6 bases). With 2 bases removed from V and 4 bases from J, the gap between germline ends came to 11 bases. Per the germline V gene, CDR1 is LNHDA and CDR2 is SQIVND (reference sequence). CDR3 length: 14 amino acids. CDR3 in amino acids: CASSIYRDSYGYTF. DNA of the CDR3: TGTGCCAGTAGTATATACAGGGATAGCTATGGCTACACCTTC.

As regards this clone: The sample has other DNA sequences that encode this CDR3 too. The chain employs TRBV2 and TRBJ2-5; D uncertain. With 6 bases removed from V and 0 bases from J, the gap between germline ends came to 2 bases. CDR1 is SNHLY, CDR2 FYNNEI, per germline. This CDR3 is built from 11 residues. CDR3 amino acids: CASSYQETQYF. The CDR3 nucleotides are TGTGCCAGCAGCTACCAAGAGACCCAGTACTTC.

V usage is TRBV28 and J usage is TRBJ2-2; D may be TRBD2 (5 bases). V lost 8 bases to trimming and J lost 4 bases, with 20 bases between them. Looked up from germline, CDR1 is MDHEN and CDR2 is SYDVKM. The CDR3 is made up of 16 amino acids. CDR3 sequence (DNA): TGTGCCAGCGTCGCGACCTGGCGGGCTCCCACCGGGGAGCTGTTTTTT. It translates to CASVATWRAPTGELFF.

The rearrangement joins TRBV18 to TRBJ2-7, with 9 bases fitting TRBD1. CDR1 and CDR2 (germline): KGHSH, LQKENI. V shed 4 bases, J shed 5 bases, and the junction held 6 bases outside the gene matches. The CDR3 is 14 amino acids. Here the CDR3 reads CASSLQGAGHEQYF. Written as DNA, the CDR3 is TGTGCCAGCTCACTACAGGGGGCAGGCCACGAGCAGTACTTC.

The chain has TRBV7-2 and TRBJ2-1; TRBD2 matches at 8 bases. CDR3 size: 15 residues. Trimming took 4 bases from V and 4 from J; bases not matched to a gene: 6. Germline loops: CDR1 SGHTA, CDR2 FQGNSA. The CDR3 is CASSSLAGPYNEQFF. The CDR3 DNA follows: TGTGCCAGCAGCTCATTAGCGGGGCCTTACAATGAGCAGTTCTTC.

This clone has a handful of counts. CDR3 protein: CASSQDVLSYEQYF. In DNA, the CDR3 is TGTGCCAGCAGCCAAGATGTACTATCCTACGAGCAGTACTTC. This chain joins TRBV4-2 and TRBJ2-7; D unresolved. The germline V and J ends were trimmed by 0 bases and 1 base, with 7 bases remaining between them. CDR1 is LGHNA, CDR2 YNFKEQ, per germline. There are 14 residues in the CDR3.

The chain recombines TRBV4-1 with TRBJ2-1; D call uncertain. V was trimmed by 2 bases and J by 9 bases, leaving 23 bases between them. CDR3 length: 17 amino acids. The germline CDR1 and CDR2 sequences are MGHRA and YSYEKL. CDR3 protein: CASSQKRETLRPGEQFF. The CDR3 DNA sequence: TGCGCCAGCAGCCAAAAAAGAGAGACGCTGCGGCCCGGTGAGCAGTTCTTC.

This sequence joins TRBV18 and TRBJ1-3; D gene uncertain. CDR3 length equals 18 residues. From germline, CDR1 is KGHSH and CDR2 LQKENI. Trimming left V 2 bases short and J 1 base short, with 18 bases between. This CDR3 is CASSPFQPGMASGNTIYF. DNA of the CDR3: TGTGCCAGCTCACCATTCCAGCCAGGTATGGCTTCTGGAAACACCATATATTTT.

This clone has only one observation. In nucleotides, the CDR3 is TGTGCCAGCAGTCTATTCCCGACAGGGGGCGAGCAGTACTTC. Translation: CASSLFPTGGEQYF. The gene calls are TRBV27 and TRBJ2-7; TRBD1 agrees at 9 bases. Germline-derived CDR1 and CDR2 are MNHEY and SMNVEV (reference sequence). The CDR3 consists of 14 residues. The V gene end was trimmed by 5 bases and the J gene end by 6 bases; junction bases not matched to a gene: 8.

The rearrangement uses TRBV27 and TRBJ2-4; TRBD2 matches at 8 bases. The CDR3 is made up of 16 amino acids. From germline, CDR1 is MNHEY and CDR2 SMNVEV (reference sequence). The trim removed 1 base at V and 1 base at J, leaving 3 bases unmatched. The CDR3 sequence: CASSLWRGAAKNIQYF. The CDR3 DNA is TGTGCCAGCAGTTTATGGCGGGGGGCGGCCAAAAACATTCAGTACTTC.

The CDR3 DNA reads as TGTGCCATCAGTGATGGACTAGCGGCAAACAATGAGCAGTTCTTC. Its translation is CAISDGLAANNEQFF. The rearrangement links TRBV10-3 to TRBJ2-1, with TRBD2 matching 10 bases. CDR1 and CDR2 (germline): ENHRY, SYGVKD. J lost 5 bases, V lost 3 bases, and 4 bases had no gene match. The CDR3 extends over 15 amino acids.

The chain uses TRBV24-1 and TRBJ2-3; no clear D. The CDR3 extends over 12 amino acids. The germline CDR1 and CDR2 sequences are KGHDR and SFDVKD. V was trimmed by 3 bases and J by 6 bases, leaving 6 bases between them. The CDR3 sequence: CATSDPGDTQYF. CDR3 bases: TGTGCCACCAGTGATCCTGGCGATACGCAGTATTTT.

The chain uses TRBV19 and TRBJ2-1, with 9 bases identical to TRBD1. V shed 0 bases, J shed 5 bases, and the junction held 5 bases outside the gene matches. CDR3 length equals 16 residues. Germline CDR1 LNHDA, CDR2 SQIVND (reference sequence). CDR3 coding DNA: TGTGCCAGTAGTATAGATGGACAGGGGAGGGACAATGAGCAGTTCTTC. Amino acids: CASSIDGQGRDNEQFF.

For the CDR3, the DNA is TGTGCCAGCAGCCGAAGACAGGGGAGTATGGATACGCAGTATTTT. Amino acids: CASSRRQGSMDTQYF. The chain employs TRBV7-9 and TRBJ2-3, with 8 positions matching TRBD1. This CDR3 is built from 15 residues. CDR1 SEHNR and CDR2 FQNEAQ come from the germline V gene (reference sequence). J lost 6 bases, V lost 5 bases, and 10 bases had no gene match.

This clone was recorded only once. The chain joins TRBV7-8 to TRBJ2-7; TRBD2 agrees at 7 bases. This CDR3 spans 13 amino acids. Germline V gene lookup returns CDR1 SGHVS and CDR2 FQNEAQ. J gave up 7 bases and V 5 bases, and 8 bases lay outside the gene matches. CDR3 nucleotide sequence: TGTGCCAGCAGCAAGCGGCGGGGGTGGGAGCAGTACTTC. Translating gives CASSKRRGWEQYF.

This sequence joins TRBV19 and TRBJ2-5; TRBD2 might be the D (5 bases). V lost 3 bases, J lost 0 bases, and 11 bases lay in between. Per the germline V gene, CDR1 is LNHDA and CDR2 is SQIVND (reference sequence). The CDR3 contains 15 residues. The CDR3 region has the DNA TGTGCCAGTAGTATGGCGGGTGGGCACCAAGAGACCCAGTACTTC. This codes for CASSMAGGHQETQYF. The full variable domain, completed using reference TRBV19 and TRBJ2-5, is DGGITQSPKYLFRKEGQNVTLSCEQNLNHDAMYWYRQDPGQGLRLIYYSQIVNDFQKGDIAEGYSVSREKKESFPLTVTSAQKNPTAFYLCASSMAGGHQETQYFGPGTRLLVL.

V and J are TRBV19 and TRBJ1-1; 8 bases fit TRBD1. The germline V gene encodes CDR1 LNHDA and CDR2 SQIVND (reference sequence). The CDR3 length is 14 residues. The junction had 2 bases not matched to a gene; V was cut back by 4 bases and J by 1 base. CDR3 sequence: CASSTGGGNTEAFF. The CDR3 coding sequence is TGTGCCAGTAGTACAGGGGGCGGGAACACTGAAGCTTTCTTT. Complete variable domain (other parts from reference TRBV19 and TRBJ1-1): DGGITQSPKYLFRKEGQNVTLSCEQNLNHDAMYWYRQDPGQGLRLIYYSQIVNDFQKGDIAEGYSVSREKKESFPLTVTSAQKNPTAFYLCASSTGGGNTEAFFGQGTRLTVV.

V and J are TRBV7-8 and TRBJ1-1, with a tentative D call TRBD1 (5 bases). The germline V and J ends were trimmed by 5 bases and 14 bases, with 21 bases remaining between them. The germline V gene has CDR1 SGHVS and CDR2 FQNEAQ. CDR3 size: 13 residues. The CDR3 nucleotides read TGTGCCAGCAGCCTAGGGACGGCGGAGGAGGTATTCTTT. Translated: CASSLGTAEEVFF. Together with reference TRBV7-8 and TRBJ1-1, the CDR3 gives the full variable domain: GAGVSQSPRYKVAKRGQDVALRCDPISGHVSLFWYQQALGQGPEFLTYFQNEAQLDKSGLPSDRFFAERPEGSVSTLKIQRTQQEDSAVYLCASSLGTAEEVFFGQGTRLTVV.

This chain links TRBV11-3 with TRBJ2-1; TRBD1 matches at 8 bases. CDR3 size: 14 residues. Germline V lookup: CDR1 SGHNT, CDR2 YENEEA. V shed 5 bases and J 6 bases; nucleotides not matched to a gene: 6. CDR3 loop: CASSPDREVNEQFF. The CDR3 DNA reads as TGTGCCAGCAGCCCGGACAGGGAGGTCAATGAGCAGTTCTTC.

The chain employs TRBV6-4 and TRBJ2-3, with 8 bases lining up with TRBD2. The germline V gene encodes CDR1 MRHNA and CDR2 SNTAGT. The CDR3 spans 15 residues. V trimming: 2 bases; J trimming: 6 bases; junction bases outside the gene matches: 7. The CDR3: CASSDQPGGWDTQYF. CDR3 in DNA: TGTGCCAGCAGTGACCAGCCGGGGGGGTGGGATACGCAGTATTTT.

The V gene is TRBV7-3, the J gene TRBJ2-7; 8 nucleotides agree with TRBD2. The CDR3 is 15 amino acids. Germline values: CDR1 SGHTA, CDR2 FQGTGA. V dropped 5 bases and J dropped 1; count of bases not matched to a gene: 7. The CDR3 DNA reads as TGTGCCAGCAGCCCCTGGGGACTAGAGTCCTACGAGCAGTACTTC. It yields the protein CASSPWGLESYEQYF.

V gene TRBV6-5 combines with J gene TRBJ2-7, with TRBD2 as a possible D gene (5 bases). Germline assignment: CDR1 MNHEY and CDR2 SVGAGI. V lost 6 bases to trimming and J lost 2 bases, with 14 bases between them. CDR3 length equals 14 residues. This chain's CDR3 is CASSAPGIPYEQYF. CDR3 in DNA: TGTGCCAGCAGCGCGCCCGGGATACCCTACGAGCAGTACTTC.

This chain connects TRBV29-1 to TRBJ2-6; D uncertain. The V gene lost 1 base and the J gene lost 2 bases, with 9 bases spanning the gap. This CDR3 region has 15 residues. The germline V gene encodes CDR1 SQVTM and CDR2 ANQGSEA. The CDR3 coding sequence is TGCAGCGTTGAAGCGTCAGGTACTGGGGCCAACGTCCTGACTTTC. This encodes CSVEASGTGANVLTF.

A remark on this clone: The same CDR3 also results from other DNA sequences found in this sample. V and J are TRBV7-2 and TRBJ2-5; the match to TRBD2 covers 8 bases. The CDR3 covers 14 residues. With V trimmed by 1 base and J by 5 bases, 3 bases remained unmatched. Germline assignment: CDR1 SGHTA and CDR2 FQGNSA. The CDR3 nucleotides read TGTGCCAGCAGCTTAGTGGCGGGAGGTGAGACCCAGTACTTC. Translation: CASSLVAGGETQYF.

The V and J genes are TRBV7-2 and TRBJ1-2, with 7 bases lining up with TRBD1. The length of the CDR3 is 15 residues. Germline loops: CDR1 SGHTA, CDR2 FQGNSA. V was clipped by 1 base and J by 3 bases; unmatched bases: 5. The CDR3 nucleotides read TGTGCCAGCAGCTTAGAAGGGGGCTTGGACTATGGCTACACCTTC. Its protein is CASSLEGGLDYGYTF.

The gene calls are TRBV9 and TRBJ2-5; D may be TRBD1 (5 bases). Per the germline V gene, CDR1 is SGDLS and CDR2 is YYNGEE. Deletions cut 4 bases from V and 4 bases from J, with 14 bases between. The CDR3 totals 14 residues. CDR3 in DNA: TGTGCCAGCAGCTTCCCGGACACAGCAGAGACCCAGTACTTC. This encodes CASSFPDTAETQYF.

The CDR3 is CASSHFGTDYGYTF. CDR3 nucleotides: TGTGCCAGCAGCCATTTCGGGACAGACTATGGCTACACCTTC. The rearrangement joins TRBV7-9 to TRBJ1-2, with TRBD1 identical over 7 bases. The CDR3 is 14 amino acids. V was clipped by 5 bases and J by 3 bases; unmatched bases: 6. CDR1 is SEHNR and CDR2 is FQNEAQ in the germline V gene (reference sequence).

The gene calls are TRBV5-1 and TRBJ1-2, with 8 nucleotides matching TRBD1. Germline V gene data show CDR1 as SGHRS and CDR2 as YFSETQ. The ends lost 4 bases at V and 3 bases at J; junction bases unmatched: 8. The CDR3 totals 15 residues. The CDR3 here is CASSPRTGIDYGYTF. CDR3 DNA sequence: TGCGCCAGCAGCCCCCGGACAGGGATAGACTATGGCTACACCTTC.

The count of this clone is one. The rearrangement joins TRBV19 to TRBJ1-6; tentative D call: TRBD1 (5 bases). Germline V gene sequence: CDR1 LNHDA, CDR2 SQIVND (reference sequence). The ends were cut back, 7 bases at V and 9 bases at J, with 16 bases in the middle. This CDR3 contains 14 residues. CDR3 residues: CASTTTLGGSPLHF. CDR3 nucleotide sequence: TGTGCCAGTACTACTACCCTCGGGGGTTCACCCCTCCACTTT.